The 10 T cell receptor beta chains listed next were all sequenced from one sample in a study of T cell responses to AZD1222 COVID-19 vaccine. Sequencing was performed with immunoSEQ multiplex PCR; in TCRdb, only in-frame clones are kept and a portion is missing. The table has about 160,000 clones, about 90% seen once. Sample: peripheral blood, taken 28 days after the second AZD1222 dose. These receptors came from an adult who received the AZD1222 COVID-19 vaccine.

J is TRBJ2-2 and V is TRBV7-7; tentative D call: TRBD2 (6 bases). Germline V gene sequence: CDR1 SSHAT, CDR2 FNYEAQ (reference sequence). The CDR3 has 14 amino acids. V was clipped by 3 bases and J by 2 bases, with 7 bases between them. The CDR3 reads CASSLGLNTGELFF. The DNA for the CDR3 is TGTGCCAGCAGCTTGGGACTTAACACCGGGGAGCTGTTTTTT.

V gene TRBV30 combines with J gene TRBJ1-5, with D perhaps matching TRBD1 (5 bases). The V and J ends lost 0 bases and 5 bases respectively, with 8 bases between them. Germline loops: CDR1 GTSNPN, CDR2 SVGIG (reference sequence). This CDR3 comprises 13 residues. CDR3 residues: CAWSVQADQPQHF. The CDR3 DNA is TGTGCCTGGAGTGTACAGGCAGATCAGCCCCAGCATTTT.

V is TRBV3-1 (or the pseudogene TRBV3-2) and J is TRBJ1-1; 9 bases are shared with TRBD1. The germline V gene has CDR1 LGHDT and CDR2 YNNKEL (reference sequence). The V segment lost 0 bases and the J segment 6 bases; nucleotides outside the gene matches: 5. The CDR3 runs to 15 residues. The CDR3 nucleotides are TGTGCCAGCAGCCAAGATGGACAGGGGCTGGCTGAAGCTTTCTTT. Amino acids: CASSQDGQGLAEAFF.

Concerning this clone itself: This CDR3 is also generated by other DNA sequences in the sample. The chain combines TRBV5-1 with TRBJ1-2; D is unclear. CDR3 length: 12 residues. The V gene's germline CDR1 is SGHRS and CDR2 YFSETQ. V lost 0 bases and J 7 bases, leaving 7 bases between the germline ends. The CDR3 DNA is TGCGCCAGCAGCTTGGGTAGGGTTGGCTACACCTTC. Encoded protein: CASSLGRVGYTF.

This chain connects TRBV20-1 to TRBJ2-7, with D tentatively TRBD1 or TRBD2 (5 bases each). Per the germline V gene, CDR1 is DFQATT and CDR2 is SNEGSKA (reference sequence). The germline V and J ends were trimmed by 3 bases and 2 bases, with 14 bases remaining between them. The CDR3 spans 14 residues. CDR3 bases: TGCAGTGCTAGTGGGGACCGCTCCGCCTACGAGCAGTACTTC. Translating gives CSASGDRSAYEQYF.

The CDR3 protein is CASSQGWSNQPQHF. DNA for the CDR3: TGTGCCAGCAGCCAAGGGTGGAGCAATCAGCCCCAGCATTTT. The chain links TRBV3-1 (or the pseudogene TRBV3-2) to TRBJ1-5; no firm D call. V was shortened by 1 base and J by 1 base, with 5 bases between the two germline ends. Germline lookup yields CDR1 LGHDT and CDR2 YNNKEL (reference sequence). The CDR3 length is 14 residues.

The chain links TRBV2 to TRBJ1-2; a possible D gene is TRBD1 (5 bases). The CDR3 contains 13 residues. CDR1 SNHLY and CDR2 FYNNEI come from the germline V gene. Trimming shortened V by 4 bases and J by 5 bases, and 11 bases separated the two germline ends. The DNA of the CDR3 is TGTGCCAGCAGTGTGTCAGGGTGGTATGGCTACACCTTC. Its translation: CASSVSGWYGYTF.

This clone was found once. Distinct nucleotide sequences in the sample also encode this CDR3. V usage is TRBV5-4 and J usage is TRBJ2-5; D might be TRBD1 (6 bases). Germline-derived CDR1 and CDR2 are SGHNT and YYREEE (reference sequence). This CDR3 contains 14 residues. V was shortened by 4 bases and J by 0 bases, with 10 bases between the two germline ends. CDR3 bases: TGTGCCAGCAGCCCCTGGACAGACCAAGAGACCCAGTACTTC. Protein: CASSPWTDQETQYF.

The chain links TRBV6-5 to TRBJ1-1, with D perhaps matching TRBD1 (6 bases). Deletions cut 6 bases from V and 11 bases from J, with 16 bases between. Germline V gene lookup returns CDR1 MNHEY and CDR2 SVGAGI. The CDR3 length is 12 residues. The DNA for the CDR3 is TGTGCCAGCAGCTCCCCTCGACAGGAGGCTTTCTTT. Translated: CASSSPRQEAFF.

The chain joins TRBV19 to TRBJ1-1; TRBD1 matches at 7 bases. V lost 4 bases to trimming and J lost 4 bases; unmatched junction nucleotides: 3. The CDR3 has 13 amino acids. Germline loops: CDR1 LNHDA, CDR2 SQIVND (reference sequence). The CDR3 DNA sequence: TGTGCCAGTAGTAGACAGGGCGGCACTGAAGCTTTCTTT. Translated, it gives CASSRQGGTEAFF. Supplemented by reference TRBV19 and TRBJ1-1, the full variable domain reads DGGITQSPKYLFRKEGQNVTLSCEQNLNHDAMYWYRQDPGQGLRLIYYSQIVNDFQKGDIAEGYSVSREKKESFPLTVTSAQKNPTAFYLCASSRQGGTEAFFGQGTRLTVV.